These 28 T cell receptor beta chains share one sample of origin, sequenced in a study of CD8 T cells in ankylosing spondylitis. TCRdb passed the 5' RACE reads through MiXCR, listing each CDR3 protein once. The sample lists 85,000 to 100,000 distinct CDR3 sequences; just under 9% were seen once. Specimen: blood, either unsorted or a sorted T cell fraction (not recorded which). The source of these receptors is a male donor with ankylosing spondylitis or in good health (not recorded which).

This clonotype was seen at least ten times. The gene calls are TRBV27 and TRBJ2-1, with TRBD2 matching 13 bases. The CDR3 extends over 17 amino acids. The junction had 6 bases not matched to a gene; V was cut back by 0 bases and J by 7 bases. Germline V lookup: CDR1 MNHEY, CDR2 SMNVEV (reference sequence). CDR3 region: CASSLSRTSGGGNEQFF. In nucleotides, the CDR3 is TGTGCCAGCAGTTTATCGAGGACTAGCGGGGGCGGGAATGAGCAGTTCTTC.

This clonotype was counted many times. The rearrangement uses TRBV12-3 or TRBV12-4 and TRBJ2-7; possibly TRBD2 for D (5 bases). This CDR3 comprises 14 residues. With 3 bases removed from V and 3 bases from J, the gap between germline ends came to 12 bases. The CDR3 nucleotides read TGTGCCAGCAGTTTCGGCGGGTCGGACTACGAGCAGTACTTC. Translating gives CASSFGGSDYEQYF.

This clonotype has a count of ten or more. This chain uses TRBV28 with TRBJ2-3; TRBD2 matches at 7 bases. The V gene end was trimmed by 3 bases and the J gene end by 3 bases; junction bases not matched to a gene: 3. The CDR3 length is 14 residues. Germline V CDR1 and CDR2: MDHEN, SYDVKM. The CDR3 loop is CASSFVAGTDTQYF. DNA of the CDR3: TGTGCCAGCAGTTTTGTAGCGGGTACAGATACGCAGTATTTT.

This clonotype was found many times. V is TRBV20-1 and J is TRBJ2-1; 8 bases align to TRBD2. Germline CDR1 and CDR2: DFQATT and SNEGSKA (reference sequence). V lost 3 bases and J lost 8; bases outside the gene matches: 6. CDR3 length: 13 amino acids. The CDR3 protein is CSASSGGAHEQFF. The CDR3, as DNA: TGCAGTGCTAGTTCCGGGGGGGCCCATGAGCAGTTCTTC.

There are a few counts of this clonotype. V is TRBV7-2 and J is TRBJ2-7, with 11 bases fitting TRBD2. The V segment lost 5 bases and the J segment 2 bases; nucleotides outside the gene matches: 5. CDR1 is SGHTA, CDR2 FQGNSA, per germline. CDR3 length: 15 amino acids. The CDR3 sequence: CASSPTSGGTYEQYF. In DNA, the CDR3 is TGTGCCAGCAGCCCTACTAGCGGGGGCACCTACGAGCAGTACTTC.

This clonotype was counted ten times or more. J is TRBJ2-3 and V is TRBV25-1; D is possibly TRBD2 (6 bases). Germline assignment: CDR1 MGHDK and CDR2 SYGVNS. This CDR3 is built from 15 residues. V shed 3 bases and J shed 4 bases, with 14 bases lying between them. The CDR3 loop is CASSEKSGGSDTQYF. In nucleotides, the CDR3 is TGTGCCAGCAGTGAGAAATCCGGAGGGTCAGATACGCAGTATTTT.

This clonotype was detected only a few times. The chain is built from TRBV11-2 and TRBJ2-7, with a possible D match to TRBD1 (5 bases). Between the trimmed V and J ends, which lost 4 bases and 5 bases, there was a span of 6 bases. CDR3 length: 11 residues. Germline assignment: CDR1 SGHAT and CDR2 FQNNGV. CDR3 nucleotides: TGTGCCAGCAGCTGGGGCAACGAGCAGTACTTC. Encoded protein: CASSWGNEQYF.

The CDR3 DNA sequence: TGTGCCAGCAGCAAGGGGGCCACCACAGATACGCAGTATTTT. Its protein product is CASSKGATTDTQYF. The chain links TRBV11-3 to TRBJ2-3; 7 nucleotides match TRBD1. The V gene end was trimmed by 5 bases and the J gene end by 2 bases; junction bases not matched to a gene: 4. This CDR3 has 14 residues. CDR1 is SGHNT, CDR2 YENEEA, per germline.

Many counts were recorded for this clonotype. The chain links TRBV29-1 to TRBJ1-2, with D perhaps TRBD1 (6 bases). Per germline, CDR1 SQVTM and CDR2 ANQGSEA. V was trimmed by 3 bases and J by 4 bases, leaving 9 bases between them. The CDR3 sequence is 12 residues long. CDR3 amino acids: CSVDRGAYGYTF. Here the CDR3 DNA reads TGCAGCGTTGACCGGGGGGCCTATGGCTACACCTTC.

This clonotype was counted at least ten times. This chain joins TRBV20-1 and TRBJ2-5, with 9 bases aligning to TRBD2. Germline V gene data show CDR1 as DFQATT and CDR2 as SNEGSKA (reference sequence). The CDR3 has 12 residues. V lost 6 bases, J lost 5 bases, and 4 bases stayed unmatched. In nucleotides, the CDR3 is TGCAGTGCACAGCGGGGGGTGGAGACCCAGTACTTC. Translated, it gives CSAQRGVETQYF.

This clonotype was found many times. The V gene is TRBV20-1, the J gene TRBJ1-2, with D possibly matching TRBD1 (6 bases). The CDR3 sequence is 14 residues long. Trimming pared 6 bases from V and 1 base from J, leaving 15 bases between. Germline values: CDR1 DFQATT, CDR2 SNEGSKA (reference sequence). CDR3 nucleotide sequence: TGCAGTGCGGGCGGGGGGGCCAATAACTATGGCTACACCTTC. It translates to CSAGGGANNYGYTF.

This clonotype was observed at least ten times. DNA of the CDR3: TGCAGCGTTGAGAGGAGCTCCTACAATGAGCAGTTCTTC. Its translation: CSVERSSYNEQFF. This chain links TRBV29-1 with TRBJ2-1, with D unclear. This CDR3 region has 13 residues. CDR1 and CDR2 (germline): SQVTM, ANQGSEA. Trimming shortened V by 3 bases and J by 0 bases, and 6 bases separated the two germline ends.

V and J are TRBV29-1 and TRBJ2-1; TRBD1 agrees at 9 bases. CDR1 SQVTM and CDR2 ANQGSEA come from the germline V gene. This CDR3 region has 14 residues. V lost 6 bases and J lost 2; bases outside the gene matches: 5. In nucleotides, the CDR3 is TGCAGCGTCCCCGGGACAGGGCCCTACAATGAGCAGTTCTTC. Its protein product is CSVPGTGPYNEQFF.

This clonotype was counted at least ten times. The chain uses TRBV5-1 and TRBJ2-2; D perhaps matches TRBD2 (6 bases). This CDR3 is built from 16 residues. The germline gives CDR1 SGHRS, CDR2 YFSETQ. V lost 2 bases to trimming and J lost 2 bases, with 13 bases between them. CDR3 coding DNA: TGCGCCAGCAGCTTCGGGACTCCCGGAAACACCGGGGAGCTGTTTTTT. This codes for CASSFGTPGNTGELFF.

This clonotype has more than one count but fewer than ten. V usage is TRBV6-5 and J usage is TRBJ1-2; 9 nucleotides align to TRBD1. The CDR3 consists of 17 residues. CDR1 MNHEY and CDR2 SVGAGI come from the germline V gene. J lost 0 bases, V lost 0 bases, and 5 bases had no gene match. CDR3 residues: CASSYSGGTGTNYGYTF. CDR3 bases: TGTGCCAGCAGTTACTCGGGGGGGACAGGGACTAACTATGGCTACACCTTC.

There are many counts of this clonotype. The chain links TRBV27 to TRBJ1-2; TRBD1 is a possible D gene (6 bases). Germline V gene data show CDR1 as MNHEY and CDR2 as SMNVEV (reference sequence). V gave up 6 bases and J gave up 6 bases, with 20 bases separating them. CDR3 length: 15 amino acids. The DNA of the CDR3 is TGTGCCAGCAGCATAGGGGGGCCGTTAGTAAATGGCTACACCTTC. It translates to CASSIGGPLVNGYTF.

This clonotype was counted only a few times. This chain links TRBV7-2 with TRBJ2-1, with TRBD2 identical over 7 bases. CDR3 length: 15 amino acids. Trimming cost V 2 bases and J 4 bases; bases outside gene matches: 5. From germline, CDR1 is SGHTA and CDR2 FQGNSA. CDR3 sequence reads: CASSLNAGGYNEQFF. CDR3 sequence (DNA): TGTGCCAGCAGCTTAAACGCCGGGGGGTACAATGAGCAGTTCTTC.

This clonotype has more than one count but fewer than ten. This rearrangement joins TRBV7-9 to TRBJ2-2, with D possibly being TRBD1 (6 bases). The CDR3 is made up of 13 amino acids. In germline, CDR1 is SEHNR, CDR2 FQNEAQ (reference sequence). V was cut by 5 bases and J by 5 bases, with 9 bases left in between. The CDR3 loop reads CASSADSTGELFF. Written as DNA, the CDR3 is TGTGCCAGCAGCGCGGACAGTACCGGGGAGCTGTTTTTT.

This clonotype was detected ten times or more. The V and J genes are TRBV5-6 and TRBJ1-5; TRBD1 is a possible D gene (6 bases). The CDR3 is made up of 13 amino acids. Germline loops: CDR1 SGHDT, CDR2 YYEEEE. Trimming left V 5 bases short and J 9 bases short, with 15 bases between. The CDR3 sequence: CASSNRVRGPQHF. CDR3 DNA: TGTGCCAGCAGTAACAGGGTTCGAGGGCCCCAGCATTTT. Full variable domain (remainder filled in from reference TRBV5-6 and TRBJ1-5): DAGVTQSPTHLIKTRGQQVTLRCSPKSGHDTVSWYQQALGQGPQFIFQYYEEEERQRGNFPDRFSGHQFPNYSSELNVNALLLGDSALYLCASSNRVRGPQHFGDGTRLSIL.

At least ten counts were recorded for this clonotype. The chain combines TRBV4-1 with TRBJ2-7, with 9 bases identical to TRBD1. The V and J ends lost 1 base and 6 bases, in that order; junction bases with no gene match: 13. The length of the CDR3 is 17 residues. CDR1 is MGHRA and CDR2 is YSYEKL in the germline V gene. The CDR3 DNA reads TGCGCCAGCAGCCAAGTCCCCCCCGGGACAGGGCTACGCGAGCAGTACTTC. Its translation: CASSQVPPGTGLREQYF.

The DNA of the CDR3 is TGTGCCAGCAGCTGGGAACTTGGCAATGAGCAGTTCTTC. Translation: CASSWELGNEQFF. The genes are TRBV7-3 and TRBJ2-1; D remains unclear. Germline lookup yields CDR1 SGHTA and CDR2 FQGTGA. Between the trimmed V and J ends, which lost 4 bases and 6 bases, there was a span of 10 bases. The CDR3 has 13 amino acids.

This clonotype was observed at least ten times. V usage is TRBV5-6 and J usage is TRBJ1-5; no clear D gene. The V end lost 4 bases, the J end lost 7 bases, and 15 bases lay between the germline ends. CDR3 length: 14 amino acids. The germline V gene encodes CDR1 SGHDT and CDR2 YYEEEE. CDR3 sequence (DNA): TGTGCCAGCAGCCTAGGCACAATAGTCCAGCCCCAGCATTTT. Translation: CASSLGTIVQPQHF.

There are many counts of this clonotype. The V call is TRBV20-1, the J call TRBJ2-1; the D gene is possibly TRBD2 (5 bases). V shed 3 bases and J shed 7 bases, with 16 bases lying between them. Germline CDR1 reads DFQATT; CDR2 reads SNEGSKA (reference sequence). The CDR3 totals 14 residues. The CDR3 DNA reads as TGCAGTGCTAGTGTTCTAGCTAGGGTGAATGAGCAGTTCTTC. Residues: CSASVLARVNEQFF.

To note about this clonotype: This clone may be a read error of a much larger clone one base away. CDR3 nucleotide sequence: TGTGCCAGCAGTGGGAGGGGAGGACAGCCCCAGCATTTT. It yields the protein CASSGRGGQPQHF. V usage is TRBV2 and J usage is TRBJ1-5, with a tentative D call TRBD1 (5 bases). Trimming pared 4 bases from V and 7 bases from J, leaving 11 bases between. The germline V gene has CDR1 SNHLY and CDR2 FYNNEI. CDR3 length equals 13 residues.

This clonotype was counted many times. This sequence joins TRBV6-5 and TRBJ1-1; no reliable D call. This CDR3 has 11 residues. V lost 8 bases and J 7 bases, leaving 11 bases between the germline ends. The germline V gene has CDR1 MNHEY and CDR2 SVGAGI. In nucleotides, the CDR3 is TGTGCCAGCCTGCGAGCAAGTGAAGCTTTCTTT. As protein: CASLRASEAFF.

This clonotype was seen many times. The DNA of the CDR3 is TGTGCCAGCAGTGCAACGGAGGGCCTAGCCAAAAACATTCAGTACTTC. Amino acids: CASSATEGLAKNIQYF. The rearrangement links TRBV6-2 or TRBV6-3 to TRBJ2-4; D is perhaps TRBD2 (6 bases). V was pared by 5 bases and J by 0 bases, with 14 bases between. CDR1 and CDR2 (germline): MNHEY, SVGEGT. This CDR3 comprises 16 residues.

This clonotype was counted ten times or more. J is TRBJ2-7 and V is TRBV28, with D possibly being TRBD1 or TRBD2 (5 bases each). This CDR3 is 13 amino acids long. Germline CDR1 is MDHEN and CDR2 is SYDVKM. V was pared by 6 bases and J by 6 bases, with 15 bases between. Written as DNA, the CDR3 is TGTGCCAGCAGCGGAGAGGGGCGCTCCGAGCAGTACTTC. Protein sequence: CASSGEGRSEQYF.

This clonotype showed up many times. The V call is TRBV27, the J call TRBJ2-7; 7 nucleotides agree with TRBD1. Germline CDR1 MNHEY, CDR2 SMNVEV (reference sequence). CDR3 length: 14 amino acids. Trimming at V came to 7 bases and at J to 2 bases, leaving 8 bases not matched to a gene. The CDR3 protein is CASKSRQGPYEQYF. The CDR3 DNA sequence: TGTGCCAGCAAATCTAGACAGGGACCCTACGAGCAGTACTTC.